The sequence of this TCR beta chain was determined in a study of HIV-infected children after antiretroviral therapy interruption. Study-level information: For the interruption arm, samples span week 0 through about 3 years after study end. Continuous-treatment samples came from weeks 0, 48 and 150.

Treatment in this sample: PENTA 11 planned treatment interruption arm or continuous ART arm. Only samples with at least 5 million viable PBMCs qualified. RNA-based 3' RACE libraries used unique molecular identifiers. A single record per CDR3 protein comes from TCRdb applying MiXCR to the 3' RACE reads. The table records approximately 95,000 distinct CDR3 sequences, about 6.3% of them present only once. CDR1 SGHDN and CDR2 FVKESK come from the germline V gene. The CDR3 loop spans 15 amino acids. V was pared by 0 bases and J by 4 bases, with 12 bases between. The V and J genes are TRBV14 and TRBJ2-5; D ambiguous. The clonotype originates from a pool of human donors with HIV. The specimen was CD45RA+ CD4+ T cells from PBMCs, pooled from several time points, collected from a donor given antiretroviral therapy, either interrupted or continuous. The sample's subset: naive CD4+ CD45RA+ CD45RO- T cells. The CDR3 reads CASSQEKLGTETQYF. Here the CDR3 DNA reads TGTGCCAGCAGCCAAGAAAAGCTCGGAACAGAGACCCAGTACTTC.